A single sample gave rise to the 27 T cell receptor beta chains below, sequenced in a study of cytomegalovirus exposure and HLA in healthy donors. The protocol was immunoSEQ multiplex PCR, while the TCRdb copy is restricted to in-frame clones and leaves out a portion. The sample has more than 60,000 clones, roughly 91% seen once. The sequenced material came from PBMCs. The receptors were gathered from a woman aged 18-35 years in good health and CMV-seronegative.

The V call is TRBV11-3, the J call TRBJ1-1; D is unresolved. Germline values: CDR1 SGHNT, CDR2 YENEEA. The CDR3 totals 13 residues. The ends were cut back, 3 bases at V and 0 bases at J, with 5 bases in the middle. The CDR3 DNA follows: TGTGCCAGCAGCTTTTCTGTGAACACTGAAGCTTTCTTT. Encoded protein: CASSFSVNTEAFF.

The chain carries TRBV6-6 and TRBJ1-4, with D tentatively TRBD1 (5 bases). V lost 2 bases and J lost 8, with 15 bases in between. The CDR3 extends over 15 amino acids. CDR1 and CDR2 from the germline V gene are MNHNY and SVGAGI (reference sequence). This chain's CDR3 is CASSYPGGLGEKLFF. The CDR3 DNA is TGTGCCAGCAGTTACCCGGGGGGACTGGGGGAAAAACTGTTTTTT.

The chain is built from TRBV19 and TRBJ2-3; TRBD2 matches at 8 bases. Trimming removed 6 bases from V and 3 bases from J; junction bases left unmatched: 5. Germline V gene sequence: CDR1 LNHDA, CDR2 SQIVND (reference sequence). The CDR3 sequence is 14 residues long. CDR3: CASRPSGGTDTQYF. Here the CDR3 DNA reads TGTGCCAGTAGACCAAGCGGGGGAACAGATACGCAGTATTTT.

The chain links TRBV7-7 to TRBJ2-3, with D hard to call. Germline V gene data show CDR1 as SSHAT and CDR2 as FNYEAQ (reference sequence). Trimming removed 1 base at V and 5 bases at J, with 13 bases between. CDR3 length equals 15 residues. The DNA of the CDR3 is TGTGCCAGCAGCTTAGGGAATGGTGGCGGAGATACGCAGTATTTT. Its protein is CASSLGNGGGDTQYF. The full variable domain, in which reference TRBV7-7 and TRBJ2-3 provide the parts outside the CDR3, is GAGVSQSPRYKVTKRGQDVTLRCDPISSHATLYWYQQALGQGPEFLTYFNYEAQPDKSGLPSDRFSAERPEGSISTLTIQRTEQRDSAMYRCASSLGNGGGDTQYFGPGTRLTVL.

The gene calls are TRBV7-2 and TRBJ2-7; 7 bases are shared with TRBD1. There are 13 residues in the CDR3. Germline values: CDR1 SGHTA, CDR2 FQGNSA. V lost 5 bases, J lost 1 base, and 2 bases stayed unmatched. CDR3 nucleotides: TGTGCCAGCAGCAAGGACAGGTCCTACGAGCAGTACTTC. Its protein product is CASSKDRSYEQYF. Drawing the rest from reference TRBV7-2 and TRBJ2-7, the complete variable domain is GAGVSQSPSNKVTEKGKDVELRCDPISGHTALYWYRQSLGQGLEFLIYFQGNSAPDKSGLPSDRFSAERTGGSVSTLTIQRTQQEDSAVYLCASSKDRSYEQYFGPGTRLTVT.

The J gene is TRBJ2-3, the V gene TRBV7-2; a possible D gene is TRBD1 (6 bases). V was clipped by 0 bases and J by 5 bases, with 9 bases between them. The germline V gene encodes CDR1 SGHTA and CDR2 FQGNSA. The CDR3 covers 14 residues. The CDR3 protein is CASSLARGGDTQYF. CDR3 in DNA: TGTGCCAGCAGCTTAGCGCGAGGGGGAGATACGCAGTATTTT. Looking up the rest from reference TRBV7-2 and TRBJ2-3 gives the full variable domain: GAGVSQSPSNKVTEKGKDVELRCDPISGHTALYWYRQSLGQGLEFLIYFQGNSAPDKSGLPSDRFSAERTGGSVSTLTIQRTQQEDSAVYLCASSLARGGDTQYFGPGTRLTVL.

This chain links TRBV7-2 with TRBJ1-1; TRBD1 matches 7 bases. In germline, CDR1 is SGHTA, CDR2 FQGNSA. V lost 0 bases, J lost 3 bases, and 7 bases stayed unmatched. The CDR3 sequence is 16 residues long. This CDR3 is CASSLATGQLHTEAFF. CDR3 in DNA: TGTGCCAGCAGCTTAGCAACGGGACAGCTACACACTGAAGCTTTCTTT.

This rearrangement joins TRBV9 to TRBJ2-5; TRBD1 matches 11 bases. There are 16 residues in the CDR3. V lost 3 bases to trimming and J lost 2 bases; unmatched junction nucleotides: 6. From germline, CDR1 is SGDLS and CDR2 YYNGEE. CDR3 bases: TGTGCCAGCAGCGCGGGACAGGGGGTCGATCAAGAGACCCAGTACTTC. This encodes CASSAGQGVDQETQYF.

This clone was seen only a few times. The chain has TRBV7-2 and TRBJ2-1; possible D gene TRBD2, 6 bases. Germline-derived CDR1 and CDR2 are SGHTA and FQGNSA. CDR3 size: 14 residues. V lost 5 bases and J lost 2, with 10 bases in between. CDR3: CASSTRLAYNEQFF. The CDR3 nucleotides are TGTGCCAGCAGCACCAGACTAGCCTACAATGAGCAGTTCTTC.

The gene calls are TRBV28 and TRBJ2-7; 7 nucleotides align to TRBD2. V gave up 3 bases and J gave up 0 bases; unmatched junction bases: 8. CDR1 and CDR2 (germline): MDHEN, SYDVKM. The CDR3 has 16 residues. In DNA form, the CDR3 reads TGTGCCAGCAGTTTGCGAGCGGGGCTGAGCTCCTACGAGCAGTACTTC. This translates into CASSLRAGLSSYEQYF.

This chain connects TRBV28 to TRBJ2-2; 8 positions match TRBD1. The CDR3 is 15 residues long. CDR1 and CDR2 from the germline V gene are MDHEN and SYDVKM. Unmatched junction bases numbered 9, after V lost 5 bases and J lost 7 bases. The CDR3 DNA sequence: TGTGCCAGCAGTCCACCCCGACAGGGGCACGGGGAGCTGTTTTTT. Protein: CASSPPRQGHGELFF.

This clone was recorded once. V usage is TRBV11-3 and J usage is TRBJ2-1; TRBD2 matches at 9 bases. J was trimmed by 9 bases and V by 6 bases; bases with no gene match: 6. The CDR3 contains 13 residues. Germline CDR1 reads SGHNT; CDR2 reads YENEEA. CDR3 DNA sequence: TGTGCCAGCAGGGGACTAGCTGGGGGTGAGCAGTTCTTC. Translated, it gives CASRGLAGGEQFF.

This clone has just one count. The chain uses TRBV7-9 and TRBJ1-1; the match to TRBD1 covers 7 bases. The ends lost 5 bases at V and 6 bases at J; junction bases unmatched: 9. The CDR3 loop spans 14 amino acids. Germline V CDR1 and CDR2: SEHNR, FQNEAQ (reference sequence). CDR3 sequence reads: CASSLGQDWSEAFF. CDR3 nucleotides: TGTGCCAGCAGCCTCGGACAGGACTGGTCTGAAGCTTTCTTT.

V and J are TRBV5-1 and TRBJ2-1, with 12 positions matching TRBD2. V trimming: 4 bases; J trimming: 4 bases; junction bases outside the gene matches: 6. Germline V gene sequence: CDR1 SGHRS, CDR2 YFSETQ. The length of the CDR3 is 16 residues. The CDR3 protein is CASSVPGLAGYNEQFF. CDR3 in DNA: TGCGCCAGCAGCGTTCCGGGACTAGCGGGTTACAATGAGCAGTTCTTC.

This clone was detected once. The CDR3 loop is CASSLDPGSNEQFF. The CDR3 DNA follows: TGCGCCAGCAGCTTGGATCCAGGAAGCAATGAGCAGTTCTTC. The V call is TRBV5-1, the J call TRBJ2-1; no clear D gene. V was cut by 0 bases and J by 6 bases, with 10 bases left in between. Germline loops: CDR1 SGHRS, CDR2 YFSETQ. The CDR3 is 14 residues long. Looking up the rest from reference TRBV5-1 and TRBJ2-1 gives the full variable domain: KAGVTQTPRYLIKTRGQQVTLSCSPISGHRSVSWYQQTPGQGLQFLFEYFSETQRNKGNFPGRFSGRQFSNSRSEMNVSTLELGDSALYLCASSLDPGSNEQFFGPGTRLTVL.

This chain joins TRBV2 and TRBJ2-7; 8 nucleotides match TRBD1. The CDR3 covers 15 residues. V was pared by 6 bases and J by 0 bases, with 7 bases of the junction left unmatched. From germline, CDR1 is SNHLY and CDR2 FYNNEI. The CDR3 protein is CASRRDRTLSYEQYF. DNA of the CDR3: TGTGCCAGCAGGCGGGACAGGACCCTCTCCTACGAGCAGTACTTC. Full variable domain (rest looked up from reference TRBV2 and TRBJ2-7): EPEVTQTPSHQVTQMGQEVILRCVPISNHLYFYWYRQILGQKVEFLVSFYNNEISEKSEIFDDQFSVERPDGSNFTLKIRSTKLEDSAMYFCASRRDRTLSYEQYFGPGTRLTVT.

This clone was picked up one time. The chain combines TRBV12-5 with TRBJ2-5; 7 nucleotides line up with TRBD1. After removal of 4 bases from V and 1 base from J, the junction contained 3 bases not matched to a gene. Germline V gives CDR1 LGHNT, CDR2 FRNRAP. This CDR3 is built from 14 residues. CDR3 region: CASGSGTVQETQYF. CDR3 nucleotides: TGTGCTAGTGGTTCTGGGACAGTCCAAGAGACCCAGTACTTC.

The chain combines TRBV30 with TRBJ2-4; D gene ambiguous. The CDR3 runs to 12 residues. Germline CDR1 is GTSNPN and CDR2 is SVGIG (reference sequence). Trimming shortened V by 0 bases and J by 3 bases, and 3 bases separated the two germline ends. The CDR3 nucleotides are TGTGCCTGGAGTGTCTTCAAAAACATTCAGTACTTC. Amino acids: CAWSVFKNIQYF.

This clone has only one observation. CDR3 sequence: CASRNTGYGEQYF. For the CDR3, the DNA is TGTGCCAGCCGGAATACAGGATACGGCGAGCAGTACTTC. V is TRBV28 and J is TRBJ2-7, with D perhaps matching TRBD1 (5 bases). CDR3 length: 13 amino acids. The ends were cut back, 8 bases at V and 6 bases at J, with 17 bases in the middle. The germline V gene has CDR1 MDHEN and CDR2 SYDVKM.

The chain has TRBV30 and TRBJ1-2; 11 bases agree with TRBD1. From germline, CDR1 is GTSNPN and CDR2 SVGIG (reference sequence). V lost 6 bases, J lost 4 bases, and 7 bases stayed unmatched. This CDR3 contains 14 residues. DNA of the CDR3: TGTGCCTGCGGACAGGGGGCCCTTGGCTATGGCTACACCTTC. It is translated as CACGQGALGYGYTF.

The rearrangement uses TRBV7-8 and TRBJ2-6; D gene uncertain. V was cut by 5 bases and J by 4 bases, with 9 bases left in between. The CDR3 is 14 residues long. Germline lookup yields CDR1 SGHVS and CDR2 FQNEAQ. The CDR3 here is CASSINPGANVLTF. CDR3 in DNA: TGTGCCAGCAGCATAAATCCCGGGGCCAACGTCCTGACTTTC.

The chain recombines TRBV11-2 with TRBJ2-2; possibly TRBD1 for D (6 bases). V was cut by 5 bases and J by 13 bases, with 14 bases left in between. Germline V CDR1 and CDR2: SGHAT, FQNNGV. This CDR3 is 12 amino acids long. CDR3 nucleotide sequence: TGTGCCAGCAGCCTCCGCCAGGGGCGGCTGTTTTTT. As protein: CASSLRQGRLFF.

The rearrangement links TRBV2 to TRBJ2-7, with D unclear. The CDR3 totals 19 residues. Germline CDR1 and CDR2: SNHLY and FYNNEI. The V end was cut by 1 base, the J end by 0 bases, with 22 bases between. The CDR3, as DNA: TGTGCCAGCAGTGAAGACCTATGGCAGACCAAGAGAGGCTCCTACGAGCAGTACTTC. Its translation is CASSEDLWQTKRGSYEQYF.

This chain links TRBV7-9 with TRBJ2-5; 7 bases are a match to TRBD2. V lost 3 bases to trimming and J lost 6 bases; unmatched junction nucleotides: 16. Germline V gives CDR1 SEHNR, CDR2 FQNEAQ (reference sequence). This CDR3 is built from 17 residues. For the CDR3, the DNA is TGTGCCAGCAGCTTCCACCTCGGAGCGGGGAGGGGTCAGACCCAGTACTTC. It specifies CASSFHLGAGRGQTQYF.

This clone was seen more than once but under ten times. This chain uses TRBV5-4 with TRBJ2-7; 7 bases match TRBD1. Germline assignment: CDR1 SGHNT and CDR2 YYREEE (reference sequence). The V segment lost 4 bases and the J segment 4 bases; nucleotides outside the gene matches: 5. This CDR3 is 13 amino acids long. In DNA, the CDR3 is TGTGCCAGCAGCCAAGGGGGCGTGTACGAGCAGTACTTC. Translating gives CASSQGGVYEQYF.

The DNA for the CDR3 is TGTGCCAGCTCTGGAGCGGGAGTTGCTAATGAGCAGTTCTTC. The encoded protein is CASSGAGVANEQFF. The chain joins TRBV9 to TRBJ2-1; the match to TRBD2 covers 8 bases. CDR1 and CDR2 from the germline V gene are SGDLS and YYNGEE. The CDR3 covers 14 residues. Germline trimming cut 7 bases from V and 7 bases from J; bases unmatched to any gene: 10.

The chain recombines TRBV5-1 with TRBJ1-4, with D perhaps TRBD1 (6 bases). Deletions cut 5 bases from V and 5 bases from J, with 16 bases between. Per the germline V gene, CDR1 is SGHRS and CDR2 is YFSETQ. The CDR3 sequence is 15 residues long. This CDR3 is CASSLNRELNEKLFF. CDR3 nucleotides: TGCGCCAGCAGTCTCAACAGGGAGCTCAATGAAAAACTGTTTTTT.